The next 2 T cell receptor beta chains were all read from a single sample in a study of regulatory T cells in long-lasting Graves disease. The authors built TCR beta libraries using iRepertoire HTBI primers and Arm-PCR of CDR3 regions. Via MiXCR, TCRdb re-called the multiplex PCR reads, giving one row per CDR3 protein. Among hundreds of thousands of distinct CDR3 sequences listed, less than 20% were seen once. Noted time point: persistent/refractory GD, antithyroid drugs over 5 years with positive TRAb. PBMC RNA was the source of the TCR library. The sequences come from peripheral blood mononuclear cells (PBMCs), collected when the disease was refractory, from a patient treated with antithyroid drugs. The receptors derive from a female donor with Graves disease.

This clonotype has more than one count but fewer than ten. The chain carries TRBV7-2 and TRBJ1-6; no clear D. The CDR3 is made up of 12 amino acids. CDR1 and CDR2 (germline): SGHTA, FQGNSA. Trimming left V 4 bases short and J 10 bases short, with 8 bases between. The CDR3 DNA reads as TGTGCCAGCAGCTCCTACAGCTCACCCCTCCACTTT. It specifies CASSSYSSPLHF.

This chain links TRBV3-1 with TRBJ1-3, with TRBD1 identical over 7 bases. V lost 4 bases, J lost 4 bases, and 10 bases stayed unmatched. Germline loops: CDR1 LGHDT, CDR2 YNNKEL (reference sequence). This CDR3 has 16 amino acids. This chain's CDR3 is CASSPRAGTEGNTIYF. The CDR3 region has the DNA TGTGCCAGCAGCCCCCGAGCCGGGACAGAGGGAAACACCATATATTTT.